The 25 T cell receptor beta chains presented below share a single source sample, sequenced in a study of post-analysis software for immune sequencing data. Study-wide results and limits: Controls showed lower frequencies than patients for roughly five TRBV segments, and TRBV5-6, TRBV5-1 and TRBV20-1 were among these.

These receptors are not linked to any known antigen. Unique molecular identifiers tagged the TCR beta cDNA libraries. TCRdb itself ran the PCR reads through MiXCR, one entry per CDR3 protein. Altogether more than 450,000 distinct CDR3 sequences are present, roughly 34% being singletons, with the ten largest covering 5% to 6%. The specimen sequenced was blood. These receptors were taken from a girl under 18 with multiple sclerosis.

The chain employs TRBV9 and TRBJ2-7, with 7 bases fitting TRBD1. CDR1 and CDR2 from the germline V gene are SGDLS and YYNGEE. The CDR3 totals 15 residues. After removal of 2 bases from V and 5 bases from J, the junction contained 10 bases not matched to a gene. CDR3 amino acids: CASSVYPTGCNEQYF. The CDR3 nucleotides are TGTGCCAGCAGCGTCTACCCGACAGGGTGCAACGAGCAGTACTTC.

The CDR3 reads CASSTTRTGMNTEAFF. The CDR3 DNA reads TGTGCCAGCAGTACGACCCGGACAGGAATGAACACTGAAGCTTTCTTT. V gene TRBV12-3 or TRBV12-4 combines with J gene TRBJ1-1; 7 nucleotides line up with TRBD1. The CDR3 runs 16 residues. Trimming at V came to 5 bases and at J to 0 bases, leaving 9 bases not matched to a gene.

This clonotype was detected a few times. The chain is built from TRBV5-1 and TRBJ2-7; 8 positions match TRBD1. Germline values: CDR1 SGHRS, CDR2 YFSETQ. The CDR3 is made up of 15 amino acids. Germline trimming cut 2 bases from V and 2 bases from J; bases unmatched to any gene: 6. The CDR3 sequence is CASSFETGATYEQYF. The CDR3 DNA is TGCGCCAGCAGCTTCGAGACAGGGGCCACCTACGAGCAGTACTTC.

V gene TRBV20-1 combines with J gene TRBJ2-5; possible D gene TRBD1, 5 bases. Germline assignment: CDR1 DFQATT and CDR2 SNEGSKA (reference sequence). V was trimmed by 6 bases and J by 4 bases, leaving 18 bases between them. This CDR3 is 14 amino acids long. CDR3 region: CSAPGQGMRETQYF. CDR3 in DNA: TGCAGTGCCCCAGGTCAGGGTATGAGAGAGACCCAGTACTTC.

The chain is built from TRBV4-2 and TRBJ2-4; unclear D gene. Germline V gene lookup returns CDR1 LGHNA and CDR2 YNFKEQ. The CDR3 totals 16 residues. Trimming took off 4 bases at V and 0 bases at J, with 13 bases between the two ends. The CDR3 bases are TGTGCCAGCAGCCCTGGCCCAAGATTAGCCAAAAACATTCAGTACTTC. It specifies CASSPGPRLAKNIQYF.

The V call is TRBV12-3 or TRBV12-4, the J call TRBJ2-7; 7 bases line up with TRBD2. The better agreement between TRBJ2-5 and the DNA end casts doubt on the J call. There are 15 residues in the CDR3. The CDR3 is CASSPLAVAGETQYF. CDR3 DNA sequence: TGTGCCAGCAGTCCGCTAGCGGTAGCGGGAGAGACCCAGTACTTC.

This rearrangement joins TRBV5-6 to TRBJ2-2; 8 nucleotides agree with TRBD1. The CDR3 spans 15 residues. Germline V CDR1 and CDR2: SGHDT, YYEEEE. The trim removed 4 bases at V and 0 bases at J, leaving 2 bases unmatched. The CDR3 sequence: CASSGDRPNTGELFF. CDR3 sequence (DNA): TGTGCCAGCAGCGGGGACAGGCCGAACACCGGGGAGCTGTTTTTT.

The gene calls are TRBV24-1 and TRBJ1-5, with D hard to call. CDR1 is KGHDR, CDR2 SFDVKD, per germline. The CDR3 contains 14 residues. The V end lost 0 bases, the J end lost 0 bases, and 2 bases lay between the germline ends. CDR3 sequence (DNA): TGTGCCACCAGTGATTTGTATAGCAATCAGCCCCAGCATTTT. Translation: CATSDLYSNQPQHF.

This clonotype has more than one count but fewer than ten. V and J are TRBV18 and TRBJ2-3; D unresolved. This CDR3 is 14 amino acids long. V lost 3 bases and J 6 bases, leaving 13 bases between the germline ends. CDR1 is KGHSH and CDR2 is LQKENI in the germline V gene. The DNA of the CDR3 is TGTGCCAGCTCACCTCTGATAAGACGGGATACGCAGTATTTT. Its translation: CASSPLIRRDTQYF.

The gene calls are TRBV28 and TRBJ1-5; tentatively, D is TRBD1 (5 bases). The CDR3 has 15 residues. Germline values: CDR1 MDHEN, CDR2 SYDVKM. Trimming took 0 bases from V and 4 from J, leaving 10 bases between them. The CDR3 bases are TGTGCCAGCAGTTTATGGGAGGGGCAGAATCAGCCCCAGCATTTT. Amino acid sequence: CASSLWEGQNQPQHF.

This clonotype was detected only a few times. The J gene is TRBJ2-3, the V gene TRBV6-5; D possibly matches TRBD1 or TRBD2 (5 bases each). CDR3 length equals 13 residues. In germline, CDR1 is MNHEY, CDR2 SVGAGI. Trimming cost V 8 bases and J 3 bases, with 12 bases left between them. This CDR3 is CASQRDGTDTQYF. The CDR3 DNA sequence: TGTGCCAGCCAAAGGGACGGGACAGATACGCAGTATTTT.

This clonotype came up a few times. The chain employs TRBV4-1 and TRBJ2-3; D may be TRBD2 (5 bases). CDR1 MGHRA and CDR2 YSYEKL come from the germline V gene. V lost 3 bases and J 2 bases, leaving 12 bases between the germline ends. CDR3 length: 15 amino acids. CDR3 protein: CASSQGRGLTDTQYF. The DNA for the CDR3 is TGCGCCAGCAGCCAGGGTCGGGGTCTCACAGATACGCAGTATTTT.

This chain joins TRBV20-1 and TRBJ2-1, with 15 bases aligning to TRBD2. The CDR3 loop spans 16 amino acids. The J segment lost 8 bases and the V segment lost 5 bases, leaving 10 bases of the junction unmatched. CDR1 DFQATT and CDR2 SNEGSKA come from the germline V gene (reference sequence). The CDR3 DNA follows: TGCAGTGCTGGGACTAGCGGGGGGCGGGGTTGGGATGAGCAGTTCTTC. Translation gives CSAGTSGGRGWDEQFF.

The rearrangement links TRBV3-1 to TRBJ2-7; no reliable D call. The CDR3 extends over 14 amino acids. Trimming took 0 bases from V and 3 from J, leaving 9 bases between them. Germline V gene data show CDR1 as LGHDT and CDR2 as YNNKEL (reference sequence). CDR3 nucleotide sequence: TGTGCCAGCAGCCAAGATGTCCTAAACTACGAGCAGTACTTC. Amino acid sequence: CASSQDVLNYEQYF.

The V call is TRBV5-1, the J call TRBJ2-1, with D maybe TRBD1 (5 bases). Germline CDR1 and CDR2: SGHRS and YFSETQ. V was pared by 0 bases and J by 4 bases, with 20 bases between. This CDR3 comprises 18 residues. As DNA, the CDR3 is TGCGCCAGCAGCTTGGAGATGGTCGGCAGGGCGTCGTACAATGAGCAGTTCTTC. Translation: CASSLEMVGRASYNEQFF.

The chain uses TRBV29-1 and TRBJ2-1, with D possibly being TRBD1 or TRBD2 (6 bases each). Germline CDR1 is SQVTM and CDR2 is ANQGSEA. V lost 6 bases and J lost 1, with 22 bases in between. The CDR3 has 17 amino acids. The CDR3: CSVAGLSRGESYNEQFF. Written as DNA, the CDR3 is TGCAGCGTGGCGGGACTCTCGAGGGGGGAATCCTACAATGAGCAGTTCTTC.

The rearrangement links TRBV29-1 to TRBJ1-2; 8 positions match TRBD1. This CDR3 has 15 amino acids. The V segment lost 7 bases and the J segment 3 bases; nucleotides outside the gene matches: 13. Germline loops: CDR1 SQVTM, CDR2 ANQGSEA. In DNA, the CDR3 is TGCAGCGCCGTCCCCCAGGGGGCTAGGCACTATGGCTACACCTTC. It codes for CSAVPQGARHYGYTF. Full variable domain (missing parts from reference TRBV29-1 and TRBJ1-2): SAVISQKPSRDICQRGTSLTIQCQVDSQVTMMFWYRQQPGQSLTLIATANQGSEATYESGFVIDKFPISRPNLTFSTLTVSNMSPEDSSIYLCSAVPQGARHYGYTFGSGTRLTVV.

V usage is TRBV3-1 and J usage is TRBJ2-3; 8 bases align to TRBD2. V gave up 2 bases and J gave up 1 base; unmatched junction bases: 2. Per germline, CDR1 LGHDT and CDR2 YNNKEL (reference sequence). The CDR3 is made up of 15 amino acids. CDR3 protein: CASSQPAGGTDTQYF. The CDR3, as DNA: TGTGCCAGCAGCCAACCAGCGGGGGGCACAGATACGCAGTATTTT.

The chain employs TRBV20-1 and TRBJ2-7; 7 bases agree with TRBD1. The junction had 11 bases not matched to a gene; V was cut back by 0 bases and J by 0 bases. The germline V gene encodes CDR1 DFQATT and CDR2 SNEGSKA (reference sequence). This CDR3 has 17 amino acids. CDR3 residues: CSARDSYSGTASYEQYF. The CDR3 DNA sequence: TGCAGTGCTAGAGATTCTTACTCCGGGACAGCCTCCTACGAGCAGTACTTC.

The chain employs TRBV4-2 and TRBJ1-4; weak D call: TRBD1 (6 bases). The CDR3 sequence is 15 residues long. V was trimmed by 0 bases and J by 6 bases, leaving 11 bases between them. Per the germline V gene, CDR1 is LGHNA and CDR2 is YNFKEQ. The CDR3 region has the DNA TGTGCCAGCAGCCAAGACCCGGGGGCGGATGAAAAACTGTTTTTT. This encodes CASSQDPGADEKLFF.

V is TRBV4-1 and J is TRBJ2-7, with 10 nucleotides matching TRBD1. J gave up 5 bases and V 2 bases, and 6 bases lay outside the gene matches. The CDR3 runs to 15 residues. From germline, CDR1 is MGHRA and CDR2 YSYEKL. The CDR3, as DNA: TGCGCCAGCAGCCAAACCGGGACAGGGGTCCACGAGCAGTACTTC. Protein sequence: CASSQTGTGVHEQYF.

This clonotype was observed a handful of times. The V call is TRBV27, the J call TRBJ2-3; 12 bases map to TRBD1. Germline CDR1 and CDR2: MNHEY and SMNVEV (reference sequence). V was pared by 0 bases and J by 3 bases, with 10 bases of the junction left unmatched. The CDR3 extends over 19 amino acids. The CDR3 loop is CASSLSGQGASRQTDTQYF. CDR3 bases: TGTGCCAGCAGTTTATCGGGACAGGGGGCTAGCCGACAGACAGATACGCAGTATTTT.

This clonotype was seen more than once but under ten times. The gene calls are TRBV6-2 or TRBV6-3 and TRBJ2-5, with a weak D call TRBD2 (7 bases). This CDR3 contains 15 residues. V was clipped by 7 bases and J by 2 bases, with 17 bases between them. Germline lookup yields CDR1 MNHEY and CDR2 SVGEGT. CDR3 sequence (DNA): TGTGCCAGCAACCAGTTGCGGGGGCCGCAAGAGACCCAGTACTTC. Amino acid sequence: CASNQLRGPQETQYF.

The V gene is TRBV9, the J gene TRBJ2-1; unclear D gene. Trimming stripped 4 bases from V and 4 bases from J, with 9 bases between. Germline V gene data show CDR1 as SGDLS and CDR2 as YYNGEE. The CDR3 contains 13 residues. For the CDR3, the DNA is TGTGCCAGCAGCCTACACGAATACAATGAGCAGTTCTTC. The encoded protein is CASSLHEYNEQFF.

This clonotype was counted a few times. The chain recombines TRBV10-3 with TRBJ2-7; 7 nucleotides line up with TRBD1. Germline loops: CDR1 ENHRY, CDR2 SYGVKD. V lost 2 bases to trimming and J lost 2 bases; unmatched junction nucleotides: 3. The CDR3 has 14 amino acids. The CDR3 loop is CAISEEQGTYEQYF. CDR3 nucleotides: TGTGCCATCAGTGAGGAACAGGGGACCTACGAGCAGTACTTC.